Listed below are T cell receptor beta chains from one sample, sequenced in a study of shared clonotypes between healthy human individuals. Profiled with immunoSEQ multiplex PCR; TCRdb holds only in-frame clones, not every one. Of 2 million to 2.5 million clones listed, 80% to 95% were seen once; the top ten hold about 0.39%. The sequencing input was naive CD4+ T cells from PBMCs. Source of these receptors: a man between 18 and 29 years old in good health. Some clones in this sample may be carry-over from other donors' samples. CDR3s include the opening cysteine and the closing phenylalanine or tryptophan. The D gene is left open where the match is weak. Only part of the rows carry a size: once, few, many, or a class if the clone is expanded.

d_call | j_call | clone_size | v_call | cdr3_aa | cdr3_nt
. | TRBJ1-1 | . | TRBV5-4 | CASSLGSLNTEAFF | TGTGCCAGCAGCTTGGGGTCACTGAACACTGAAGCTTTCTTT
. | TRBJ1-4 | . | TRBV25-1 | CASSELGGGEKLFF | TGTGCCAGCAGTGAATTGGGGGGAGGCGAAAAACTGTTTTTT
. | TRBJ2-1 | . | TRBV28 | CASSREGRSSYNEQFF | TGTGCCAGCAGCCGCGAGGGGCGGAGCTCCTACAATGAGCAGTTCTTC
TRBD1 | TRBJ1-5 | . | TRBV5-6 | CASSLCLLQGELSNQPQHF | TGTGCCAGCAGCTTATGCCTGTTACAGGGGGAACTTAGCAATCAGCCCCAGCATTTT
TRBD2 | TRBJ2-1 | . | TRBV11-2 | CASSSSPGRDNEQFF | TGTGCCAGCAGCTCTTCCCCCGGGAGGGACAATGAGCAGTTCTTC
TRBD2 | TRBJ2-2 | . | TRBV11-1 | CASSWMGLAGGTGELFF | TGTGCCAGCAGCTGGATGGGGCTAGCGGGAGGCACCGGGGAGCTGTTTTTT
TRBD2 | TRBJ2-1 | . | TRBV4-2 | CASSQRLAGSYNEQFF | TGTGCCAGCAGCCAGAGACTAGCGGGTAGCTACAATGAGCAGTTCTTC
. | TRBJ2-7 | . | TRBV7-2 | CASSLRQGSSYEQYF | TGTGCCAGCAGCTTAAGGCAGGGGTCCTCCTACGAGCAGTACTTC
TRBD1 | TRBJ2-6 | . | TRBV27 | CASSVSTGGSWGNVLTF | TGTGCCAGCAGTGTGAGTACAGGGGGCTCTTGGGGCAACGTCCTGACTTTC
TRBD1 | TRBJ1-1 | . | TRBV15 | CATRKGQGASTEAFF | TGTGCCACCAGGAAGGGACAGGGGGCGAGCACTGAAGCTTTCTTT
. | TRBJ2-7 | . | TRBV5-1 | CASSLKMREAAPSYEQYF | TGCGCCAGCAGCTTGAAGATGCGTGAAGCGGCACCCTCCTACGAGCAGTACTTC
. | TRBJ1-1 | few | TRBV6-1 | CASSEVSLDEAFF | TGTGCCAGCAGTGAAGTGTCACTTGATGAAGCTTTCTTT
. | TRBJ2-1 | . | TRBV6-1 | CASSDRNEQFF | TGTGCCAGCAGTGACAGGAATGAGCAGTTCTTC